A single sample is the source of the 2 T cell receptor beta chains below, sequenced in a study of blood T cell repertoires in COVID-19. Libraries were prepared by immunoSEQ multiplex PCR; TCRdb keeps only in-frame clonotypes and omits some of them. Of some 160,000 clones in the sample, 78% were seen once. Material for sequencing was peripheral blood. Source of these receptors: a woman aged 80 or over with acute or convalescent COVID-19.

This clone was picked up a small number of times. The CDR3 reads CASSDPPTHGANYGYTF. As DNA, the CDR3 is TGTGCCAGCAGTGACCCTCCAACACATGGAGCTAACTATGGCTACACCTTC. The rearrangement uses TRBV6-4 and TRBJ1-2; no clear D. Germline CDR1 is MRHNA and CDR2 is SNTAGT. V shed 2 bases and J shed 0 bases, with 16 bases lying between them. There are 17 residues in the CDR3.

This clone appeared a single time. V is TRBV2 and J is TRBJ2-5; the D is unclear. Trimming left V 6 bases short and J 2 bases short, with 10 bases between. CDR1 and CDR2 (germline): SNHLY, FYNNEI. The CDR3 is 13 amino acids. CDR3 in DNA: TGTGCCAGCAGCTGGGCAGATCAAGAGACCCAGTACTTC. Translated: CASSWADQETQYF.